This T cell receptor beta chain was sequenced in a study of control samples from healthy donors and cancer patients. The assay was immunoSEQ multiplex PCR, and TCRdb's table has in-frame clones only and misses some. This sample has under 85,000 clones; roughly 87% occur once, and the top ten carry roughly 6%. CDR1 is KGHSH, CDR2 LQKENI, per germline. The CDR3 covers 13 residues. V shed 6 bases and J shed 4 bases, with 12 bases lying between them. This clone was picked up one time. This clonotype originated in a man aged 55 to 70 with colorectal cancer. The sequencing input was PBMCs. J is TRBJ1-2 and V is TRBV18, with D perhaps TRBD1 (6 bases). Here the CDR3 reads CASSPGQLYGYTF. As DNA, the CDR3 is TGTGCCAGCTCCCCAGGACAGCTCTATGGCTACACCTTC.